The clone carrying this T cell receptor (beta chain) has ten or more counts. As yet, its antigen is unknown. The V end was cut by 3 bases, the J end by 0 bases, with 24 bases between. CDR1 and CDR2 (germline): SEHNR, FQNEAQ (reference sequence). There are 21 residues in the CDR3. This sample is part of a study of T-cell memory formation after mild COVID-19. Via MiXCR, TCRdb re-called the 5' RACE reads, giving one row per CDR3 protein. The table includes 470,000 or so distinct CDR3 sequences, 20% detected once. Regarding the study as a whole: Day 37-peaking second-wave clones had unconfirmed SARS-CoV-2 specificity. Pre-infection memory already had some responding clones, implying cross-reactive memory joined.

Specimen: PBMCs or a T cell subset sorted from them (not recorded which). This chain links TRBV7-9 with TRBJ2-6; D perhaps matches TRBD2 (6 bases). This receptor was taken from an adult woman who had mild COVID-19 (a few samples of this study predate the infection). Cell type and time point are not known. The DNA for the CDR3 is TGTGCCAGCAGCTTTGCTACGTCTTTCGGGGGACTGATCTCTGGGGCCAACGTCCTGACTTTC. This gives the protein CASSFATSFGGLISGANVLTF.